Below are 5 T cell receptor beta chains sequenced from a single sample in a study of blood T cell repertoires in COVID-19. Sequencing was performed with immunoSEQ multiplex PCR; in TCRdb, only in-frame clones are kept and a portion is missing. This sample has roughly 150,000 clones; over 80% occur once, and the top ten carry about 5.7%. The sequenced sample was peripheral blood. Receptors originate from a man older than 75 with acute or convalescent COVID-19.

The V gene is TRBV5-1, the J gene TRBJ1-1; weak D call: TRBD1 (5 bases). The CDR3 covers 14 residues. V was pared by 3 bases and J by 1 base, with 10 bases between. Germline CDR1 is SGHRS and CDR2 is YFSETQ. The chain's CDR3 is CASSSGQSNTEAFF. CDR3 nucleotide sequence: TGCGCCAGCAGCTCAGGACAATCGAACACTGAAGCTTTCTTT.

The CDR3 nucleotides read TGTGCCTGTGACAGGGGAGGAAATCAGCCCCAGCATTTT. It specifies CACDRGGNQPQHF. The gene calls are TRBV30 and TRBJ1-5; TRBD1 aligns across 8 bases. Germline V lookup: CDR1 GTSNPN, CDR2 SVGIG (reference sequence). Unmatched junction bases numbered 5, after V lost 6 bases and J lost 4 bases. This CDR3 region has 13 residues.

The rearrangement uses TRBV19 and TRBJ1-5; possible D gene TRBD1, 6 bases. The V gene's germline CDR1 is LNHDA and CDR2 SQIVND (reference sequence). The CDR3 sequence is 16 residues long. Trimming took off 0 bases at V and 0 bases at J, with 9 bases between the two ends. The CDR3 DNA follows: TGTGCCAGTAGTATAGAAGGACAGTTTAGCAATCAGCCCCAGCATTTT. Its protein product is CASSIEGQFSNQPQHF.

The V call is TRBV9, the J call TRBJ1-6; D is ambiguous. The germline CDR1 and CDR2 sequences are SGDLS and YYNGEE. This CDR3 comprises 15 residues. V was cut by 1 base and J by 0 bases, with 5 bases left in between. Written as DNA, the CDR3 is TGTGCCAGCAGCGTATCGGGCTCCTATAATTCACCCCTCCACTTT. This gives the protein CASSVSGSYNSPLHF. Combining the CDR3 with reference TRBV9 and TRBJ1-6 gives the whole variable domain DSGVTQTPKHLITATGQRVTLRCSPRSGDLSVYWYQQSLDQGLQFLIQYYNGEERAKGNILERFSAQQFPDLHSELNLSSLELGDSALYFCASSVSGSYNSPLHFGNGTRLTVT.

The J gene is TRBJ1-5, the V gene TRBV28, with a possible D match to TRBD1 (5 bases). The germline gives CDR1 MDHEN, CDR2 SYDVKM. The V end was cut by 7 bases, the J end by 1 base, with 11 bases between. The CDR3 extends over 14 amino acids. DNA for the CDR3: TGTGCCAGCACACGGGGGGGGAGCAATCAGCCCCAGCATTTT. This encodes CASTRGGSNQPQHF.